This record looks at one T cell receptor beta chain sequence and its context. The clone's antigen remains unknown. Base-call qualities are not available, and no considerably larger clone is one nucleotide away. RNA was isolated from bulk, unsorted tissue, and RNA quality was assessed with a NanoDrop ND-1000 and an Agilent 2100. Donors were newly diagnosed lung cancer patients admitted for thoracic surgery in China between August and November 2014, without prior chemotherapy. Patients with previous radiotherapy or chemotherapy, or with another concurrent cancer, were excluded from the study. Pieces of surgical tissue measuring roughly 1-2 cm3 were kept in RNAlater solution and stored at -80 degrees C until use. The germline V gene (reference sequence) specifies DFQATT as CDR1 and SNEGSKA as CDR2. The CDR3 spans 14 residues, from the cysteine through the phenylalanine. The only DNA kept is the CDR3, 42 bases in frame from the first base. V loses 5 bases of germline sequence and J loses 4 bases, and the interval between the two ends is 15 bases.

Library method: multiplex PCR. The data were produced on an Illumina HiSeq 2500. TCRbeta libraries were constructed through three rounds of nested PCR with primers (Table S4) according to protocols modified from ARM-PCR. Before sequencing, PCR products in the 200-500 bp range were cut out of the gel and cleaned up using the QIAquick gel extraction kit. On the authors' methods: Reads were cleaned with Trimmomatic, merged with FLASH into complete CDR3 sequences, and assigned to V(D)J germline segments with MiTCR. VDJtools was used to compute clonal diversity as the inverse Simpson's index. Productive reads were defined as in-frame sequences without a premature stop codon. TCRdb's own reprocessing of the public reads used fastp at Q25 and MiXCR and kept productive beta chains. Every CDR3 protein is listed once, alongside the most common genes and DNA of its rows. What appears here as the V and J calls and clone size reflects TCRdb's work, not the paper's. The sample has some 99,000 distinct CDR3 sequences on record, approximately 82% of them singletons. In total, the top ten clones hold 37% of the sample.

The sample belongs to a study of tumor and adjacent non-tumor tissue in lung cancer (dated by TCRdb to the late 2010s). In the study overall: Of the cohort, 11 to 12 patients had adenocarcinoma, 2 had squamous cell carcinoma and 1 had small cell lung cancer. Ages among the roughly 15 patients ranged from roughly 31 to 76 years, there were approximately 10 men and 5 women, and disease was at TNM stage I to III. In total, sequencing yielded over 95 million productive TCRbeta reads, which works out to an average of around 3.9 million reads per sample. The study compared bulk TCRbeta repertoires from lung tumor tissue and matched distant non-tumor lung tissue of roughly 14 lung cancer patients. TCRbeta CDR3 sequencing was performed on roughly 32 paired specimens, with one tumor sample and one normal lung sample collected per patient. Study-wide findings and limitations: A significantly larger cumulative share of the repertoire was made up by the top 100 clones in normal lung than in tumor tissue. Neither the sequencing platform nor unique molecular identifiers are mentioned in the methods. Significantly higher TCR diversity (inverse Simpson) was observed in tumor tissue than in normal lung tissue (around 450 vs 150, P = 0.0075, Mann-Whitney U test). With only around 16 patients in the cohort, the authors noted that larger samples and more detailed clinical data are needed. Because peripheral blood was not sequenced, the blood TCRbeta repertoires of the lung cancer patients in the study went unexamined. TCR diversity was significantly higher in younger patients, and higher tumor TCR diversity was associated with shorter overall and disease-free survival.

This receptor was identified in a woman aged 60 to 75 with non-small cell lung cancer. The sequencing input was lung tumor tissue. This receptor chain uses TRBV20-1 and TRBJ1-5; too little of a D gene remains to name it. CDR3 region: CSAGRPGRNQPQHF. Here is the DNA: TGCAGTGCTGGTCGACCAGGAAGGAATCAGCCCCAGCATTTT.